This T cell receptor (beta chain) came from a study of cytomegalovirus exposure and HLA in healthy donors. Findings and caveats of the study: Most TCR sequences were rare, but some public TCRs occurred in many donors. A subsequent analysis found that TCR clusters from the first cohort also tended to co-occur in the approximately 130 validation repertoires, with less than 95% of cluster scores above 0.

TCRdb keeps only in-frame clones here, not all; method: immunoSEQ multiplex PCR. The table records about 64,000 clones, 85% to 95% of them present only once. Germline V gene lookup returns CDR1 SGHNT and CDR2 YENEEA. The length of the CDR3 is 15 residues. The V segment lost 5 bases and the J segment 4 bases; nucleotides outside the gene matches: 3. Worth noting for this clone: Antigen: not known.

This sequence originates from a young woman in good health and CMV-seropositive. Sequencing used PBMCs. The chain employs TRBV11-3 and TRBJ2-1; 12 bases map to TRBD2. The CDR3: CASSQGLAGYNEQFF. The CDR3 nucleotides are TGTGCCAGCAGCCAAGGACTAGCGGGGTACAATGAGCAGTTCTTC.